The 10 T cell receptor beta chains in this list originate from one sample, sequenced in a study of control samples from healthy donors and cancer patients (dated by TCRdb to about 2020). The receptor library was made with the immunoSEQ multiplex PCR assay. The table was pulled from immuneACCESS by TCRdb, which kept in-frame rearrangements only. Such tables lose some clones; where checked, under half of the loss comes from unresolved V genes, and the rest has no known cause. The sample has 45,000 to 60,000 clones on record, about 95% of them singletons. The ten top clones hold 3.5% to 4.5% of the sample. Input material: blood. These receptors were obtained from a man between 25 and 39 years old in good health.

This chain joins TRBV5-6 and TRBJ2-7; D unclear. Germline assignment: CDR1 SGHDT and CDR2 YYEEEE. This CDR3 comprises 15 residues. The V end was cut by 5 bases, the J end by 2 bases, with 17 bases between. The CDR3 sequence: CASSYDKIRAYEQYF. The DNA of the CDR3 is TGTGCCAGCAGTTATGACAAGATAAGGGCCTACGAGCAGTACTTC.

The chain has TRBV24-1 and TRBJ1-1, with 11 bases fitting TRBD1. The CDR3 spans 19 residues. CDR1 and CDR2 (germline): KGHDR, SFDVKD. V shed 2 bases and J 6 bases; nucleotides not matched to a gene: 16. CDR3 sequence (DNA): TGTGCCACCAGTGATTCCCGGGACAGGGGGTCGCCTCACCTGGCTGAAGCTTTCTTT. This gives the protein CATSDSRDRGSPHLAEAFF.

This clone was seen a few times. V usage is TRBV19 and J usage is TRBJ1-2; D remains ambiguous. There are 10 residues in the CDR3. In germline, CDR1 is LNHDA, CDR2 SQIVND (reference sequence). Trimming stripped 7 bases from V and 6 bases from J, with 6 bases between. The CDR3 nucleotides read TGTGCCAGTAAAGCGGATGGCTACACCTTC. Translated, it gives CASKADGYTF.

Notes on this clone: The junction departs from germline at one end; a sequencing error may be responsible. This chain connects TRBV7-2 to TRBJ2-3, with 9 bases aligning to TRBD2. Germline lookup yields CDR1 SGHTA and CDR2 FQGNSA. CDR3 length: 16 residues. The CDR3 sequence: CAGSFSGGLGTDTQYF. The CDR3, as DNA: TGTGCCGGCAGCTTCAGCGGGGGGCTTGGGACAGATACGCAGTATTTT.

The V gene is TRBV28, the J gene TRBJ2-7; 7 bases align to TRBD2. Germline V gene sequence: CDR1 MDHEN, CDR2 SYDVKM. The CDR3 extends over 15 amino acids. V dropped 0 bases and J dropped 3; count of bases not matched to a gene: 5. For the CDR3, the DNA is TGTGCCAGCAGTTTATGGGGGAGGGGTCACTACGAGCAGTACTTC. It codes for CASSLWGRGHYEQYF.

This clone is a singleton in its sample. Other DNA sequences of this sample code for an identical CDR3. This sequence joins TRBV30 and TRBJ2-7, with TRBD1 matching over 8 bases. With V trimmed by 0 bases and J by 1 base, 2 bases remained unmatched. The germline V gene has CDR1 GTSNPN and CDR2 SVGIG (reference sequence). The CDR3 is 14 residues long. CDR3 region: CAWSVGQGSYEQYF. The CDR3 nucleotides are TGTGCCTGGAGTGTAGGACAGGGATCCTACGAGCAGTACTTC.

This chain connects TRBV19 to TRBJ1-1; the match to TRBD1 covers 9 bases. The CDR3 extends over 16 amino acids. From germline, CDR1 is LNHDA and CDR2 SQIVND (reference sequence). V shed 9 bases, J shed 10 bases, and the junction held 21 bases outside the gene matches. In DNA, the CDR3 is TGTGCCAGCTCTTCGACGACCGGGACAGGGTTCGATCGAGCTTTCTTT. It translates to CASSSTTGTGFDRAFF.

This clone was recorded a few times. The rearrangement uses TRBV6-2 or TRBV6-3 and TRBJ2-1; D gene ambiguous. The CDR3 has 13 amino acids. Between the trimmed V and J ends, which lost 5 bases and 7 bases, there was a span of 12 bases. Germline V gene data show CDR1 as MNHEY and CDR2 as SVGEGT. This CDR3 reads CASSSIEVNEQFF. CDR3 in DNA: TGTGCCAGCAGTAGCATAGAGGTAAATGAGCAGTTCTTC.

The chain uses TRBV11-3 and TRBJ2-5; 7 nucleotides align to TRBD1. This CDR3 comprises 14 residues. Germline-derived CDR1 and CDR2 are SGHNT and YENEEA. Germline trimming cut 5 bases from V and 0 bases from J; bases unmatched to any gene: 3. The CDR3 here is CASSPDRDQETQYF. The CDR3 region has the DNA TGTGCCAGCAGCCCCGACAGGGACCAAGAGACCCAGTACTTC.

This clone came up a few times. The chain carries TRBV25-1 and TRBJ2-3; 7 nucleotides match TRBD1. Trimming cost V 1 base and J 0 bases; bases outside gene matches: 10. The CDR3 has 18 amino acids. The germline CDR1 and CDR2 sequences are MGHDK and SYGVNS. CDR3 in amino acids: CASSELENRGPSTDTQYF. The CDR3 nucleotides read TGTGCCAGCAGTGAATTAGAGAACAGGGGTCCGAGCACAGATACGCAGTATTTT.